The 2 T cell receptor beta chains below were found in one sample sequenced in a study of a mutant IDH1 vaccine in newly diagnosed glioma. Described time point: week 35, safety follow-up. Every vaccine dose comprised 300 ug of mutant IDH1 20-mer peptide plus topical imiquimod. No antigen has been identified for these receptors. Assay: immunoSEQ multiplex PCR; the TCRdb copy retains only in-frame clones and omits some. The top ten clones hold roughly 2.3% of a sample with 35,000 to 50,000 clones, 80% to 95% of them seen once. Sequences were derived from PBMCs, sampled from a glioma patient whose treatment included an IDH1 peptide vaccine. These receptors came from a man aged 50 to 60 with glioma.

CDR3 sequence (DNA): TGTGCCAGCAGCCCCCGAAGTGCCGCCGGAAACACCATATATTTT. It codes for CASSPRSAAGNTIYF. The genes are TRBV27 and TRBJ1-3, with D hard to call. Germline V gene sequence: CDR1 MNHEY, CDR2 SMNVEV (reference sequence). This CDR3 spans 15 amino acids. The germline V and J ends were trimmed by 6 bases and 4 bases, with 16 bases remaining between them.

Comment on this clone: This sample includes further DNA sequences coding for the same CDR3. The chain has TRBV27 and TRBJ1-5, with TRBD1 matching 7 bases. V was clipped by 0 bases and J by 3 bases; unmatched bases: 2. The CDR3 is 15 amino acids. Germline CDR1 is MNHEY and CDR2 is SMNVEV (reference sequence). The CDR3 loop reads CASSLSRGPNQPQHF. In nucleotides, the CDR3 is TGTGCCAGCAGTTTATCGAGGGGGCCCAATCAGCCCCAGCATTTT.